The clone carrying this TCR beta chain was seen a few times. The data were taken from a study of T cell repertoires in aging, cancer and after chemotherapy. TRB rearrangements spanning V, D and J were amplified using mixed TRB-A/B primers. One entry per CDR3 protein results from TCRdb running MiXCR on the multiplex PCR reads. This table holds about 11,000 distinct CDR3 sequences, more than 20% found once. Peripheral blood genomic DNA, not sorted cells or RNA, was the template. V was clipped by 4 bases and J by 0 bases, with 12 bases between them. CDR3 length: 15 residues. Per the germline V gene, CDR1 is SGHRS and CDR2 is YFSETQ.

The sample taken for sequencing was blood. This receptor was obtained from a human donor in good health. V gene TRBV5-1 combines with J gene TRBJ2-3; a weak D match, TRBD1 (5 bases). The CDR3 spells CASSQGDPSTDTQYF. CDR3 coding DNA: TGCGCCAGCAGCCAGGGCGACCCTAGCACAGATACGCAGTATTTT.